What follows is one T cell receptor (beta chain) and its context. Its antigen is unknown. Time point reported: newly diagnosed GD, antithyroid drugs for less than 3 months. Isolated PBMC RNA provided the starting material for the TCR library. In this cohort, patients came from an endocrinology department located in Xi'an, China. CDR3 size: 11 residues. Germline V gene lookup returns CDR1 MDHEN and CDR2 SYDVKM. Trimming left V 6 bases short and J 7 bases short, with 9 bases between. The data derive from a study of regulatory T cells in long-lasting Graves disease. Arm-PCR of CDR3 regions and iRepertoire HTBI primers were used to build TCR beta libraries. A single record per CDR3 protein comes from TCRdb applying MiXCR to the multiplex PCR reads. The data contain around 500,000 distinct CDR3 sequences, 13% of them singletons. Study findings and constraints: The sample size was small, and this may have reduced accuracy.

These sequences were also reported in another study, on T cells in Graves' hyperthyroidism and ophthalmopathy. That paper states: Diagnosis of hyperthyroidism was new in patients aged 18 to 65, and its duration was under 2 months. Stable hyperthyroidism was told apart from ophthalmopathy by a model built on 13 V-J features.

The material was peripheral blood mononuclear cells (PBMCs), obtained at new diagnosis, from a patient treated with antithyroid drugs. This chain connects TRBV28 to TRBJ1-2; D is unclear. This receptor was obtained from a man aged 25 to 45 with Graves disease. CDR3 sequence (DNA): TGTGCCAGCAGCCGTAACGCTGGCTACACCTTC. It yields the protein CASSRNAGYTF.